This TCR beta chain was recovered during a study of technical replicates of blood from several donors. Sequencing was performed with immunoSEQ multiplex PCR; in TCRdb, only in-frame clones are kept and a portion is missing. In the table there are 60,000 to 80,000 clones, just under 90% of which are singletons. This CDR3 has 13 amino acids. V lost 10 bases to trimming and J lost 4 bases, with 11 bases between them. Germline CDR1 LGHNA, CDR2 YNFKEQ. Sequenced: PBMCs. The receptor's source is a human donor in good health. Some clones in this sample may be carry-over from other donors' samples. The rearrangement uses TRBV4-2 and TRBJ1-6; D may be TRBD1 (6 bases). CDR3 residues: CATGTFYNSPLHF. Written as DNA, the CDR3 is TGTGCCACAGGGACATTTTATAATTCACCCCTCCACTTT.